This TCR beta chain came from a study of blood T cell repertoires in COVID-19 (dated by TCRdb to about 2020). About the full investigation: Samples covering the acute and convalescent phases of COVID-19 were provided by collaborators in the United States, Italy and Spain. The repertoires were released in a freely available public database meant as a resource for research on the immune response to SARS-CoV-2. The dataset comprised deeply sampled blood TCRbeta repertoires from subjects exposed to, actively infected with, or recovered from COVID-19. Samples were obtained from the ongoing ImmuneRACE study (first 160 participants) and from 950 to 1,500 subjects provided by 6 global collaborators. The prospective study material was composed of cDNA or gDNA derived from T cells, B-cell-depleted T cells, or PBMCs. Sample metadata almost always included a de-identified subject ID, COVID-19 status, age in years and sex. Where available, HLA class I and class II types were obtained from metadata supplied by the sample provider rather than from assay-based typing.

TCRbeta CDR3 regions were amplified from genomic DNA using the immunoSEQ Assay, a bias-controlled multiplex PCR. For the original study's pipeline: The number of nucleated cells in each sample was estimated by amplification of reference gene primers within the assay. To quantify the absolute abundance of each unique TCRbeta CDR3 rearrangement, sequence reads were collapsed and filtered. For each sample, productive Simpson clonality was calculated by taking the square root of Simpson's diversity index across productive rearrangements. TCRdb retrieved this table from immuneACCESS and kept in-frame rearrangements only. Not all clones are present; in checked studies, unresolved V genes account for under half, and no reason is known for the remainder. V, J and clone size are taken as reported in that table, and D and trimming were inferred from the DNA itself. The sample yields fewer than 80,000 clones; around nine tenths were counted once. Just over 8% of the sample is taken by the ten largest.

Comment on this clone: Its recognized antigen is unknown. Base qualities are not at hand, and no much larger clone is one base apart.

The collaborating institutions used their own protocols to collect whole blood in K2EDTA tubes. For TCRbeta analysis, collaborators shipped samples as frozen whole blood, isolated PBMCs, or DNA extracted from either of those sample types. Sequences SGHTA (CDR1) and FQGNSA (CDR2) are obtained from the germline V gene. V gives up 4 bases and J gives up 3 bases, and the segment between their germline ends measures 11 bases. Inclusive of the bounding cysteine and phenylalanine, the CDR3 is 14 residues long. The sequence is cut down to CDR3 DNA, 42 bases in frame from base 1. Study-wide findings and limitations: The amount of clinical and demographic metadata varied by source and participant and was provided uncurated.

This receptor was obtained from a man aged 25 to 40 with acute or convalescent COVID-19. Material for sequencing was peripheral blood. Recombination joined TRBV7-2 with TRBJ2-3, with a weak D call of TRBD2 (5 bases match). The DNA sequence is as follows: TGTGCCAGCAGCTCCTATCGGGGTACAGATACGCAGTATTTT. Its amino acids are CASSSYRGTDTQYF.